A single T cell receptor (beta chain) is shown here with its context. The germline V gene has CDR1 SGHRS and CDR2 YFSETQ. The J segment lost 0 bases and the V segment lost 0 bases, leaving 4 bases of the junction unmatched. CDR3 length equals 16 residues. This sample was taken from a study of shared clonotypes between healthy human individuals. Method: immunoSEQ multiplex PCR; TCRdb's copy keeps in-frame clones and lacks some. The profile shows about 1.4 million clones, roughly 96% of them singletons. The TCR originated in a man under 40 in good health. The specimen was naive CD4+ T cells sorted from blood. Subset defined: CD45RA+ positively selected. The chain is built from TRBV5-1 and TRBJ1-1, with 8 bases matching TRBD1. The CDR3 sequence: CASSLAGQGLNTEAFF. CDR3 in DNA: TGCGCCAGCAGCTTGGCCGGACAGGGTTTGAACACTGAAGCTTTCTTT.